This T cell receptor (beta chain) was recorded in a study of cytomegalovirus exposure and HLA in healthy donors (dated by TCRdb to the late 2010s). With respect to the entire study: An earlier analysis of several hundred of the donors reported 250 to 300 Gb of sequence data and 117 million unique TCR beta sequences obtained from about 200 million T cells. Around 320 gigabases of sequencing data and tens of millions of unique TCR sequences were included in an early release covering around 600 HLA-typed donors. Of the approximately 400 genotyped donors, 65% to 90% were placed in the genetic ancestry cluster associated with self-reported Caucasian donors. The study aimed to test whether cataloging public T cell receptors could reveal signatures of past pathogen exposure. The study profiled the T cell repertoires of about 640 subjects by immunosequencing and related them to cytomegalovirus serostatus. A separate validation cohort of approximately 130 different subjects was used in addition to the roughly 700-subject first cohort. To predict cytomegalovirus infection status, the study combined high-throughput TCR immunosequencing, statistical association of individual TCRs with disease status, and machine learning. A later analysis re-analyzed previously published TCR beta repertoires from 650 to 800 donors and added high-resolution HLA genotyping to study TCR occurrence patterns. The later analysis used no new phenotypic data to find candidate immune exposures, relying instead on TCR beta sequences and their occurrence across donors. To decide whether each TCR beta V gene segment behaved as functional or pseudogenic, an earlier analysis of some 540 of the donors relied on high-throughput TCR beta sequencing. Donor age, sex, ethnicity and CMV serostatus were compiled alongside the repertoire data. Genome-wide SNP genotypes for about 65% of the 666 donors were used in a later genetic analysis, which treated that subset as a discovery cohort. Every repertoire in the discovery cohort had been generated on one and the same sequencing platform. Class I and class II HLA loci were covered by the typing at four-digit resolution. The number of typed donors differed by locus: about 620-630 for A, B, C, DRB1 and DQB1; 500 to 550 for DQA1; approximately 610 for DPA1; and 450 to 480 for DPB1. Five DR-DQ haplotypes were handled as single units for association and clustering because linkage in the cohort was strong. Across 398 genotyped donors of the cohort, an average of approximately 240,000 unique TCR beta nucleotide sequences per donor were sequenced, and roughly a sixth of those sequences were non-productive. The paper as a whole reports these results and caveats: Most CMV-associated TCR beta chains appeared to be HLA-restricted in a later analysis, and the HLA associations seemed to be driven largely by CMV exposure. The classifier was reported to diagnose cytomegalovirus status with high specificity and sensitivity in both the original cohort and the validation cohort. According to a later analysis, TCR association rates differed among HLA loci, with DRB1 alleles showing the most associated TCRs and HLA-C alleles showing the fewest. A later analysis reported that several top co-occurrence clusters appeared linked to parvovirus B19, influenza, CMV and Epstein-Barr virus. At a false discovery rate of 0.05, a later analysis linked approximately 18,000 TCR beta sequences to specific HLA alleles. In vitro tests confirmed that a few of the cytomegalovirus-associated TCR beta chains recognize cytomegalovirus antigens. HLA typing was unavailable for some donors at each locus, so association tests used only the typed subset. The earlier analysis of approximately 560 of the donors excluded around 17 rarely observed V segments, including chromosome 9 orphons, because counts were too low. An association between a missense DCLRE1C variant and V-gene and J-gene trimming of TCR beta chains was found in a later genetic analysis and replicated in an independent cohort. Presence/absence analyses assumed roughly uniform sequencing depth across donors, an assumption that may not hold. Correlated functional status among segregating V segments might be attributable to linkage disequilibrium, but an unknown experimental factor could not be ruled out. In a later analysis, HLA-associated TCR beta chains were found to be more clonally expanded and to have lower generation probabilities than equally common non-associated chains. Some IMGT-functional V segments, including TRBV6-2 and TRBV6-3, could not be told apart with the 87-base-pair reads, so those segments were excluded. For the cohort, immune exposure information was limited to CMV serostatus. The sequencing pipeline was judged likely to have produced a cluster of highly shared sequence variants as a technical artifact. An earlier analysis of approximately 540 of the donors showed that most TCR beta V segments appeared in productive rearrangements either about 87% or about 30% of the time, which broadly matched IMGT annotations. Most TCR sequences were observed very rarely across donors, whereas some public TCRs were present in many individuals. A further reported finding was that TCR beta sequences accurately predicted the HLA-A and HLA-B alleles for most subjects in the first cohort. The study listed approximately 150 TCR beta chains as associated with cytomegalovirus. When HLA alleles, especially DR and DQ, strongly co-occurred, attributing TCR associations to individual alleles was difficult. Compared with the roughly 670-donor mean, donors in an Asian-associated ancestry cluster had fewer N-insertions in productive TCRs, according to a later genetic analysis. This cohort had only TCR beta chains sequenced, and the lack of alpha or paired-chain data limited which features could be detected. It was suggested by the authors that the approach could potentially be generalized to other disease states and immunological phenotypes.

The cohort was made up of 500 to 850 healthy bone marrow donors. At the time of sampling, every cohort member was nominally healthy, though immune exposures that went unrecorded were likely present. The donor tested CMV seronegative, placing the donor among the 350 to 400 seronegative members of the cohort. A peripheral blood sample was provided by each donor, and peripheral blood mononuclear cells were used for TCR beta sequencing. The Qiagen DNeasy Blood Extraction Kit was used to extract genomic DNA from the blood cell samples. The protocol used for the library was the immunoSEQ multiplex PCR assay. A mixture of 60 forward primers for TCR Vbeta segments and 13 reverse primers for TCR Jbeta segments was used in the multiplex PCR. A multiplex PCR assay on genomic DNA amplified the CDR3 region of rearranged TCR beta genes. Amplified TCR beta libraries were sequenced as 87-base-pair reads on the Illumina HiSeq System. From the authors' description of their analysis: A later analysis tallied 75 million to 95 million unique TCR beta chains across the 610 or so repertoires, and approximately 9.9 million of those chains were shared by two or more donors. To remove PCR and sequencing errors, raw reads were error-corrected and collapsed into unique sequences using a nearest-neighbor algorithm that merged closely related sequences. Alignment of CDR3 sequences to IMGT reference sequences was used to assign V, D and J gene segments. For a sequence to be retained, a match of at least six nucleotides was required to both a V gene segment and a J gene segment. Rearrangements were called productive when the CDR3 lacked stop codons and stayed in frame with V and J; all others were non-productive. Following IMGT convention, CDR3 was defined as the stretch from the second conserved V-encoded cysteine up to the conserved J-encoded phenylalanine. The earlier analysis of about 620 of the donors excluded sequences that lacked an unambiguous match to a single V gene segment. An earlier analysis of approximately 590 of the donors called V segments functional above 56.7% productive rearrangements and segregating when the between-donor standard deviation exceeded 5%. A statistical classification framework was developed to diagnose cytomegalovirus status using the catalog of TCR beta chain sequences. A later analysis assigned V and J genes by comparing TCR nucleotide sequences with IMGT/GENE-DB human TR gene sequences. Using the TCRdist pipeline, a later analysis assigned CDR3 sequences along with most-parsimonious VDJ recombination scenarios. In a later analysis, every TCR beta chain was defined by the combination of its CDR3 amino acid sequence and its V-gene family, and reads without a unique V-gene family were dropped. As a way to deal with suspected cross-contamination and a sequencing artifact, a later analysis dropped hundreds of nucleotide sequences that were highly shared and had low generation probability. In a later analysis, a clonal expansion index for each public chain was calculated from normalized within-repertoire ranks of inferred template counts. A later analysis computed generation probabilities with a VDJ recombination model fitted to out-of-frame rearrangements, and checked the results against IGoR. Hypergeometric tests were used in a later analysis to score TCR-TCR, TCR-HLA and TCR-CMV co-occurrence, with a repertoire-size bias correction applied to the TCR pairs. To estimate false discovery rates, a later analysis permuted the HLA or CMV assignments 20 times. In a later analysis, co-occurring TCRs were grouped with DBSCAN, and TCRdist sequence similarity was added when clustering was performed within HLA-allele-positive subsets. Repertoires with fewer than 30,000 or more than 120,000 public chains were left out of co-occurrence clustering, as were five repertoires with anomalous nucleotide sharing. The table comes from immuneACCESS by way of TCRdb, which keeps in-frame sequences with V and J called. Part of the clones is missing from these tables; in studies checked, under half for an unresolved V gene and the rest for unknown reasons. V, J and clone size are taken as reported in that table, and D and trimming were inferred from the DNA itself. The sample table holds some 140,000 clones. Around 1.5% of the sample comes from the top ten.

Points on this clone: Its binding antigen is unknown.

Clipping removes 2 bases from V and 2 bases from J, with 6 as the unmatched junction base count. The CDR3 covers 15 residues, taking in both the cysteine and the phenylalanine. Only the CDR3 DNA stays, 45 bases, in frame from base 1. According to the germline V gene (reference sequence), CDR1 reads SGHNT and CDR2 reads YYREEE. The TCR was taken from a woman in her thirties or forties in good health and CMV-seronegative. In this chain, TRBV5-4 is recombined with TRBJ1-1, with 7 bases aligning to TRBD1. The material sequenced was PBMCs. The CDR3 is CASSFSDRVNTEAFF. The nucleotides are TGTGCCAGCAGCTTCTCAGACAGGGTCAACACTGAAGCTTTCTTT.